These 10 T cell receptor beta chains originate from one sample sequenced in a study of PD-L1 blockade in urothelial cancer. Produced via immunoSEQ multiplex PCR; TCRdb's table is partial and in-frame only. Among 35,000 to 45,000 clones, about four fifths were seen once, and the ten largest hold about 15%. Time point noted: peripheral blood 6 weeks after treatment start. The sample in question was PBMCs, obtained around atezolizumab (anti-PD-L1) treatment. The receptor source for this set is a man aged 60 to 75 with urothelial cancer.

At least ten counts were recorded for this clone. This chain joins TRBV5-6 and TRBJ1-5, with D possibly matching TRBD1 (5 bases). With 3 bases removed from V and 7 bases from J, the gap between germline ends came to 14 bases. CDR1 is SGHDT and CDR2 is YYEEEE in the germline V gene. The CDR3 consists of 14 residues. The CDR3, as DNA: TGTGCCAGCAGCTCGCGGGGAGGGGACCAGCCCCAGCATTTT. Protein product: CASSSRGGDQPQHF.

This clone was observed once. The V gene is TRBV5-1, the J gene TRBJ2-3; TRBD2 matches 7 bases. V gave up 6 bases and J gave up 4 bases; unmatched junction bases: 8. The CDR3 sequence is 14 residues long. Germline CDR1 SGHRS, CDR2 YFSETQ. In DNA, the CDR3 is TGCGCCAGCACCAGGGCGGGGGAATCAGATACGCAGTATTTT. Protein: CASTRAGESDTQYF.

This clone was seen a handful of times. The CDR3 sequence: CASSQGKYEQYF. The DNA of the CDR3 is TGTGCCAGCAGCCAGGGCAAGTACGAGCAGTACTTC. V usage is TRBV7-9 and J usage is TRBJ2-7, with TRBD1 as a possible D gene (5 bases). Per germline, CDR1 SEHNR and CDR2 FQNEAQ (reference sequence). V shed 5 bases and J shed 4 bases, with 9 bases lying between them. The CDR3 extends over 12 amino acids.

A word on this clone: Other DNA sequences in this specimen translate into the identical CDR3. V gene TRBV6-1 combines with J gene TRBJ2-5; D is uncertain. CDR3 length: 11 amino acids. Germline CDR1 MNHNS, CDR2 SASEGT. The V end was cut by 6 bases, the J end by 5 bases, with 7 bases between. The CDR3 bases are TGTGCCAGCAGAGAGAGGGAGACCCAGTACTTC. Translation: CASRERETQYF.

This chain joins TRBV6-5 and TRBJ1-5; D gene uncertain. This CDR3 region has 13 residues. Germline CDR1 is MNHEY and CDR2 is SVGAGI. With 0 bases removed from V and 6 bases from J, the gap between germline ends came to 6 bases. The DNA for the CDR3 is TGTGCCAGCAGTTACTCCCCCGGTCAGCCCCAGCATTTT. Translated, it gives CASSYSPGQPQHF.

The J gene is TRBJ2-1, the V gene TRBV14; 10 bases map to TRBD2. The CDR3 has 14 residues. V lost 5 bases, J lost 4 bases, and 2 bases stayed unmatched. Germline CDR1 reads SGHDN; CDR2 reads FVKESK. CDR3 nucleotide sequence: TGTGCCAGCAGCATTAGCGGGGGGTACAATGAGCAGTTCTTC. Residues: CASSISGGYNEQFF.

The chain has TRBV18 and TRBJ2-7; 8 bases match TRBD2. The length of the CDR3 is 15 residues. J was trimmed by 5 bases and V by 5 bases; bases with no gene match: 11. Germline CDR1 is KGHSH and CDR2 is LQKENI. This CDR3 reads CASSSLTGGEDEQYF. The DNA for the CDR3 is TGTGCCAGCTCATCTCTGACCGGGGGGGAAGACGAGCAGTACTTC.

Regarding this clone: A read error may produce the germline difference seen at one junction end. The chain combines TRBV5-4 with TRBJ1-3; D call uncertain. The CDR3 covers 12 residues. The germline V gene encodes CDR1 SGHNT and CDR2 YYREEE (reference sequence). CDR3 in DNA: TGTGCCAGCAGCCTACTAGCGGACTCCTTTCAATTT. It yields the protein CASSLLADSFQF.

The chain carries TRBV6-1 and TRBJ2-1; 11 nucleotides align to TRBD1. Unmatched junction bases numbered 6, after V lost 2 bases and J lost 0 bases. CDR3 length: 18 amino acids. Germline V CDR1 and CDR2: MNHNS, SASEGT. This CDR3 reads CASSEWTGGPSSYNEQFF. The CDR3 nucleotides read TGTGCCAGCAGTGAATGGACAGGGGGCCCGAGCTCCTACAATGAGCAGTTCTTC.

V gene TRBV5-1 combines with J gene TRBJ1-1; 9 bases map to TRBD1. The CDR3 loop spans 14 amino acids. Germline trimming cut 2 bases from V and 3 bases from J; bases unmatched to any gene: 2. Germline V gene lookup returns CDR1 SGHRS and CDR2 YFSETQ. This CDR3 reads CASSLQGADTEAFF. The CDR3 region has the DNA TGCGCCAGCAGCTTACAGGGGGCGGACACTGAAGCTTTCTTT.